The clone carrying this TCR beta chain was recorded at least ten times. This sample was taken from a study of CD8+CD57+ T cells in acquired aplastic anemia. Whole-study context: DNA per sorted CD4+ or CD8+ sample ranged about 0.19 to 30 ug, averaging around 3.2 ug.

Patients selected for sequencing had displayed CD8+CD57+ cell expansion by flow cytometry. In germline, CDR1 is LNHDA, CDR2 SQIVND (reference sequence). The V end was cut by 5 bases, the J end by 10 bases, with 9 bases between. The CDR3 length is 11 residues. Genomic DNA constituted the template upon which TCR beta VDJ and CDR3 profiling was performed. MiXCR, applied by TCRdb to the reads, yields one record per CDR3 protein. In the table there are about 250,000 distinct CDR3 sequences, more than 45% of which are singletons. The chain carries TRBV19 and TRBJ2-1; a possible D gene is TRBD2 (5 bases). The sequence was obtained from a human donor with aplastic anemia. The source material was sorted CD4+, CD8+, or CD8+CD57+ T cells (not recorded which) from PBMCs. CDR3 sequence (DNA): TGTGCCAGTAGTTGGAGGTACGAGCAGTTCTTC. As protein: CASSWRYEQFF.